This record covers a single TCR beta chain. This entry comes from a study of patients and donors after allogeneic stem cell transplantation. This CDR3 contains 14 residues. Germline CDR1 and CDR2: LGHNA and YSLEER. Trimming left V 0 bases short and J 4 bases short, with 9 bases between. One entry per CDR3 protein results from TCRdb running MiXCR on the RT-PCR reads. The sample holds approximately 150,000 distinct CDR3 sequences, about two fifths seen once. The rearrangement links TRBV4-3 to TRBJ1-2, with a tentative D call TRBD1 (5 bases). Specimen: blood, either unsorted or a sorted T cell fraction (not recorded which). The clonotype was recovered from a human donor who was either an allogeneic HSCT recipient or a stem cell or donor lymphocyte infusion donor (not recorded which). It is not recorded whose cells these are; they may come from a transplant donor. CDR3 coding DNA: TGCGCCAGCAGCCAAGATACAGGCCCCTATGGCTACACCTTC. Translation gives CASSQDTGPYGYTF.